This entry lists 14 T cell receptor beta chains sequenced from one sample in a study of post-analysis software for immune sequencing data. Study findings and constraints: Five or six TRBV segments, TRBV5-6, TRBV5-1 and TRBV20-1 among them, were found more frequent in patients than controls.

Unique molecular identifiers were carried by the TCR beta cDNA libraries. MiXCR, applied by TCRdb to the PCR reads, yields one record per CDR3 protein. In the table there are over 300,000 distinct CDR3 sequences, 30% to 45% of which are singletons. For these receptors, no antigen is known. The specimen sequenced was blood. The receptors were sampled from a girl between 5 and 17 years old with multiple sclerosis.

This clonotype appeared once. The genes are TRBV12-3 or TRBV12-4 and TRBJ1-2, with D possibly matching TRBD1 (6 bases). Trimming removed 3 bases at V and 6 bases at J, with 11 bases between. The CDR3 is 13 amino acids. In nucleotides, the CDR3 is TGTGCCAGCAGTTTGGCAGGGGTTAATGGCTACACCTTC. This encodes CASSLAGVNGYTF.

This clonotype was recorded a few times. Here the CDR3 reads CASSLGWRGRLGNEQFF. The CDR3 DNA reads TGTGCCAGCAGCTTAGGGTGGCGGGGGCGCCTGGGCAATGAGCAGTTCTTC. V gene TRBV7-6 combines with J gene TRBJ2-1; the D gene is possibly TRBD2 (7 bases). Germline V gives CDR1 SGHVS, CDR2 FNYEAQ. V was pared by 1 base and J by 6 bases, with 19 bases between. The CDR3 extends over 17 amino acids.

This clonotype was found a few times. The V gene is TRBV20-1, the J gene TRBJ1-4; 9 nucleotides match TRBD1. Germline V lookup: CDR1 DFQATT, CDR2 SNEGSKA (reference sequence). V lost 0 bases, J lost 5 bases, and 10 bases stayed unmatched. The CDR3 extends over 17 amino acids. The CDR3 here is CSARDWGTGYLNEKLFF. The CDR3 DNA is TGCAGTGCTAGAGATTGGGGGACAGGGTATTTGAATGAAAAACTGTTTTTT.

This clonotype is a singleton in its sample. Compared with germline, one end of the junction differs, possibly owing to a read error. The rearrangement joins TRBV10-3 to TRBJ1-1, with TRBD1 matching over 7 bases. This CDR3 contains 15 residues. Germline CDR1 is ENHRY and CDR2 is SYGVKD. This CDR3 reads CTIGGRQGLNTEAFF. DNA for the CDR3: TGTACCATCGGCGGAAGACAGGGCTTGAACACTGAAGCTTTCTTT.

This clonotype has more than one count but fewer than ten. The chain recombines TRBV5-5 with TRBJ2-1, with D possibly matching TRBD2 (5 bases). Germline values: CDR1 SGHKS, CDR2 YYEKEE (reference sequence). This CDR3 has 18 amino acids. V was trimmed by 4 bases and J by 3 bases, leaving 23 bases between them. The CDR3 reads CASSLLDWAVGGYNEQFF. CDR3 coding DNA: TGTGCCAGCAGCCTCCTGGACTGGGCCGTCGGAGGCTACAATGAGCAGTTCTTC.

This chain links TRBV7-2 with TRBJ1-1; perhaps TRBD1 as D (6 bases). The CDR3 loop spans 17 amino acids. From germline, CDR1 is SGHTA and CDR2 FQGNSA. The V gene lost 2 bases and the J gene lost 0 bases, with 16 bases spanning the gap. The CDR3 bases are TGTGCCAGCAGCTTATCGATGGACAGCTATATGAACACTGAAGCTTTCTTT. Its translation is CASSLSMDSYMNTEAFF.

This clonotype was seen a handful of times. The chain employs TRBV7-2 and TRBJ2-3; D is uncertain. Per germline, CDR1 SGHTA and CDR2 FQGNSA. This CDR3 spans 14 amino acids. Trimming took off 3 bases at V and 4 bases at J, with 11 bases between the two ends. The DNA of the CDR3 is TGTGCCAGCAGCTTGGTAGGAGCCGCAGATACGCAGTATTTT. Translated: CASSLVGAADTQYF.

This rearrangement joins TRBV7-9 to TRBJ1-2; 8 bases fit TRBD1. The CDR3 runs to 14 residues. CDR1 and CDR2 (germline): SEHNR, FQNEAQ (reference sequence). The junction had 5 bases not matched to a gene; V was cut back by 3 bases and J by 5 bases. CDR3 coding DNA: TGTGCCAGCAGCTTTGGGGGACAGGATTATGGCTACACCTTC. This gives the protein CASSFGGQDYGYTF.

This clonotype was counted a few times. J is TRBJ1-4 and V is TRBV7-2; D remains unclear. The CDR3 has 14 residues. V lost 0 bases to trimming and J lost 8 bases, with 10 bases between them. CDR1 SGHTA and CDR2 FQGNSA come from the germline V gene. The CDR3 reads CASSLASLEEKLFF. In DNA form, the CDR3 reads TGTGCCAGCAGCTTAGCGTCACTGGAGGAAAAACTGTTTTTT.

This clonotype was seen more than once but under ten times. The CDR3 loop reads CASSFPGPHEAFF. The CDR3 bases are TGTGCCAGCAGCTTCCCGGGACCGCATGAAGCTTTCTTT. The chain links TRBV7-9 to TRBJ1-1, with D possibly matching TRBD1 (5 bases). V was cut by 3 bases and J by 7 bases, with 12 bases left in between. The germline gives CDR1 SEHNR, CDR2 FQNEAQ (reference sequence). The CDR3 loop spans 13 amino acids.

A note on this clonotype: This may be a read error: a much more frequent sequence differs by one nucleotide. The chain recombines TRBV12-3 or TRBV12-4 with TRBJ2-3; D not resolved. This CDR3 region has 13 residues. V was trimmed by 5 bases and J by 4 bases, leaving 10 bases between them. The CDR3 loop reads CASSLGRADTQYF. Written as DNA, the CDR3 is TGTGCCAGCAGTCTAGGAAGGGCAGATACGCAGTATTTT.

For this clonotype: The germline gene is not matched at one end of the junction; a read error may be the cause. The chain has TRBV7-6 and TRBJ2-7, with D unresolved. CDR1 and CDR2 from the germline V gene are SGHVS and FNYEAQ. The CDR3 is made up of 13 amino acids. The CDR3 sequence: CACSLVGHYEQYF. The CDR3 DNA reads TGTGCCTGCAGCTTAGTTGGTCACTACGAGCAGTACTTC. Looking up the rest from reference TRBV7-6 and TRBJ2-7 gives the full variable domain: GAGVSQSPRYKVTKRGQDVALRCDPISGHVSLYWYRQALGQGPEFLTYFNYEAQQDKSGLPNDRFSAERPEGSISTLTIQRTEQRDSAMYRCACSLVGHYEQYFGPGTRLTVT.

The V and J genes are TRBV11-2 and TRBJ2-3, with a weak D call TRBD2 (5 bases). This CDR3 contains 16 residues. Germline V gene lookup returns CDR1 SGHAT and CDR2 FQNNGV. V lost 1 base, J lost 2 bases, and 13 bases lay in between. The CDR3 DNA sequence: TGTGCCAGCAGCTTAGGAGGGCAGGTTGCCACAGATACGCAGTATTTT. It translates to CASSLGGQVATDTQYF.

This clonotype appeared a few times. The gene calls are TRBV28 and TRBJ2-7, with 9 bases aligning to TRBD2. Germline trimming cut 7 bases from V and 2 bases from J; bases unmatched to any gene: 9. The CDR3 contains 15 residues. Per the germline V gene, CDR1 is MDHEN and CDR2 is SYDVKM. The CDR3 DNA reads TGTGCCAGCATAGGGGCCAGCGGGGGGCCCTACGAGCAGTACTTC. This gives the protein CASIGASGGPYEQYF.